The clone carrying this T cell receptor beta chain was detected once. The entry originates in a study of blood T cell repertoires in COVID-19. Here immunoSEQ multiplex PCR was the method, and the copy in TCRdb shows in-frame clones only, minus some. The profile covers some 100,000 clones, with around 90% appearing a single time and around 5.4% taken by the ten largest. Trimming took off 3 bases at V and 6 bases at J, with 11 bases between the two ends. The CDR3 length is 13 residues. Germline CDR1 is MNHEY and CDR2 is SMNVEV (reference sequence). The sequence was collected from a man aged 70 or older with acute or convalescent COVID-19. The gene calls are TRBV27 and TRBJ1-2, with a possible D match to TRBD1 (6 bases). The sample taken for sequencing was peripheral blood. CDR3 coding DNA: TGTGCCAGCAGTTTCGCCAGGGGAAATGGCTACACCTTC. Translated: CASSFARGNGYTF.